Listed here are 30 T cell receptor beta chains from one sample, sequenced in a study of lymphopenia after photon versus proton radiotherapy. The method was immunoSEQ multiplex PCR; TCRdb's version includes in-frame clones alone and lacks a portion of them. Of roughly 63,000 clones listed, 65% to 85% are singletons. The starting material was peripheral blood, obtained from a patient treated with proton-based radiotherapy. The receptors here all came from a man aged 55-75 years with pancreatic cancer.

The chain uses TRBV9 and TRBJ1-2; tentative D call: TRBD1 (5 bases). This CDR3 is 15 amino acids long. Germline values: CDR1 SGDLS, CDR2 YYNGEE. Trimming removed 0 bases from V and 4 bases from J, with 13 bases in between. Here the CDR3 DNA reads TGTGCCAGCAGCGTAGCTGGAGGGGACGGCTATGGCTACACCTTC. This sequence encodes CASSVAGGDGYGYTF.

The chain joins TRBV30 to TRBJ2-7, with a weak D call TRBD1 (5 bases). Germline lookup yields CDR1 GTSNPN and CDR2 SVGIG (reference sequence). The CDR3 runs to 11 residues. Trimming took 7 bases from V and 5 from J, leaving 12 bases between them. The CDR3 spells CALSRRDEQYF. CDR3 coding DNA: TGTGCCTTATCCCGCAGGGACGAGCAGTACTTC. The variable domain in full, completed from reference TRBV30 and TRBJ2-7, reads SQTIHQWPATLVQPVGSPLSLECTVEGTSNPNLYWYRQAAGRGLQLLFYSVGIGQISSEVPQNLSASRPQDRQFILSSKKLLLSDSGFYLCALSRRDEQYFGPGTRLTVT.

This chain uses TRBV5-1 with TRBJ2-7, with D perhaps TRBD2 (5 bases). Trimming removed 4 bases at V and 6 bases at J, with 23 bases between. The CDR3 spans 16 residues. CDR1 is SGHRS, CDR2 YFSETQ, per germline. The CDR3 coding sequence is TGCGCCAGCAGCCCGGACTCTCGACAAAGGCCCTCCGAGCAGTACTTC. This gives the protein CASSPDSRQRPSEQYF.

The V gene is TRBV13, the J gene TRBJ2-6; tentatively, D is TRBD1 (6 bases). V was shortened by 4 bases and J by 4 bases, with 11 bases between the two germline ends. Germline CDR1 PRHDT, CDR2 FYEKMQ (reference sequence). CDR3 length: 15 amino acids. As DNA, the CDR3 is TGTGCCAGCAGCTCTGGGGGCTCAGGGGCCAACGTCCTGACTTTC. Encoded protein: CASSSGGSGANVLTF. Variable domain in full (rest from reference TRBV13 and TRBJ2-6): AAGVIQSPRHLIKEKRETATLKCYPIPRHDTVYWYQQGPGQDPQFLISFYEKMQSDKGSIPDRFSAQQFSDYHSELNMSSLELGDSALYFCASSSGGSGANVLTFGAGSRLTVL.

The gene calls are TRBV10-1 and TRBJ2-2, with 8 nucleotides matching TRBD2. V gave up 8 bases and J gave up 1 base; unmatched junction bases: 3. This CDR3 region has 14 residues. Germline-derived CDR1 and CDR2 are WNHNN and SYGVQD (reference sequence). In DNA form, the CDR3 reads TGCGCCAGCTCGGCGGGAGGGAACACCGGGGAGCTGTTTTTT. Protein: CASSAGGNTGELFF.

The chain employs TRBV19 and TRBJ2-4; the match to TRBD2 covers 10 bases. The CDR3 loop spans 17 amino acids. The V segment lost 1 base and the J segment 3 bases; nucleotides outside the gene matches: 6. Germline V gene sequence: CDR1 LNHDA, CDR2 SQIVND (reference sequence). The CDR3, as DNA: TGTGCCAGTAGTATAGTAACTAGCGGGACGAACAAAAACATTCAGTACTTC. It codes for CASSIVTSGTNKNIQYF.

The genes are TRBV4-2 and TRBJ2-3, with D perhaps TRBD2 (6 bases). V lost 3 bases and J 3 bases, leaving 13 bases between the germline ends. This CDR3 comprises 15 residues. Germline CDR1 reads LGHNA; CDR2 reads YNFKEQ. CDR3 bases: TGTGCCAGCAGCCACTTCCCCGGGACTACAGATACGCAGTATTTT. Protein sequence: CASSHFPGTTDTQYF.

This clone was counted only a few times. The CDR3 DNA is TGTGCCAGCAGTCTCCGTTCTGGTATGGAGCAGTACTTC. This translates into CASSLRSGMEQYF. This chain links TRBV27 with TRBJ2-7; unclear D gene. This CDR3 is built from 13 residues. Germline CDR1 reads MNHEY; CDR2 reads SMNVEV (reference sequence). V lost 5 bases, J lost 7 bases, and 15 bases lay in between.

The chain combines TRBV7-8 with TRBJ2-5, with D hard to call. CDR1 and CDR2 from the germline V gene are SGHVS and FQNEAQ. The CDR3 contains 12 residues. Trimming left V 2 bases short and J 5 bases short, with 6 bases between. The CDR3 bases are TGTGCCAGCAGCTTATACAAGGAGACCCAGTACTTC. Its translation is CASSLYKETQYF.

The chain is built from TRBV6-6 and TRBJ2-3; 10 bases map to TRBD2. CDR3 size: 16 residues. With V trimmed by 6 bases and J by 0 bases, 6 bases remained unmatched. Germline assignment: CDR1 MNHNY and CDR2 SVGAGI (reference sequence). The CDR3 DNA follows: TGTGCCAGCAGGTCTAGCGGGAGAGCTAGCACAGATACGCAGTATTTT. Encoded protein: CASRSSGRASTDTQYF.

V gene TRBV7-2 combines with J gene TRBJ1-1, with TRBD1 matching 7 bases. CDR1 and CDR2 from the germline V gene are SGHTA and FQGNSA. The CDR3 covers 16 residues. V was clipped by 4 bases and J by 5 bases; unmatched bases: 13. This CDR3 reads CASSSGTVPTRTEAFF. CDR3 bases: TGTGCCAGCAGCTCCGGGACAGTTCCAACGAGGACTGAAGCTTTCTTT.

V gene TRBV28 combines with J gene TRBJ1-5; TRBD1 might be the D (5 bases). The V end lost 2 bases, the J end lost 7 bases, and 18 bases lay between the germline ends. This CDR3 is 16 amino acids long. Germline CDR1 reads MDHEN; CDR2 reads SYDVKM. CDR3 nucleotides: TGTGCCAGCAGTTTAGTACCGGGGGAAGGAAGGCAGCCCCAGCATTTT. This translates into CASSLVPGEGRQPQHF.

The chain's CDR3 is CASSLGGGTNSGNTIYF. The CDR3 coding sequence is TGTGCCAGCAGCTTAGGGGGGGGAACCAACTCTGGAAACACCATATATTTT. J is TRBJ1-3 and V is TRBV11-2; D perhaps matches TRBD1 (5 bases). Germline V CDR1 and CDR2: SGHAT, FQNNGV. V was pared by 1 base and J by 0 bases, with 13 bases between. The CDR3 extends over 17 amino acids.

This chain uses TRBV7-3 with TRBJ2-6; perhaps TRBD2 as D (5 bases). CDR3 length: 16 residues. The germline V gene encodes CDR1 SGHTA and CDR2 FQGTGA. Trimming pared 3 bases from V and 1 base from J, leaving 10 bases between. The DNA of the CDR3 is TGTGCCAGCAGCTTGTCGGGGAGTTCTGGGGCCAACGTCCTGACTTTC. This sequence encodes CASSLSGSSGANVLTF.

This chain uses TRBV5-6 with TRBJ1-5; D not certain. The CDR3 has 15 amino acids. Trimming took 4 bases from V and 5 from J, leaving 16 bases between them. CDR1 and CDR2 from the germline V gene are SGHDT and YYEEEE. The CDR3 nucleotides read TGTGCCAGCAGCGTGGACGCCCAGCCCTATCAGCCCCAGCATTTT. It is translated as CASSVDAQPYQPQHF.

The V gene is TRBV29-1, the J gene TRBJ2-3; D ambiguous. This CDR3 comprises 11 residues. Germline assignment: CDR1 SQVTM and CDR2 ANQGSEA. V lost 7 bases and J 5 bases, leaving 10 bases between the germline ends. In DNA form, the CDR3 reads TGCAGCGCCCTAGAAGGAGATACGCAGTATTTT. Its protein product is CSALEGDTQYF.

This clone was counted between two and nine times. V and J are TRBV29-1 and TRBJ1-1; D unresolved. Germline-derived CDR1 and CDR2 are SQVTM and ANQGSEA. Trimming cost V 3 bases and J 5 bases, with 10 bases left between them. This CDR3 has 12 residues. CDR3 sequence (DNA): TGCAGCGTTGATGAGAGGCGAACTGAAGCTTTCTTT. This translates into CSVDERRTEAFF.

This clone has only a few counts. The rearrangement links TRBV11-2 to TRBJ1-2; D gene uncertain. The germline V gene encodes CDR1 SGHAT and CDR2 FQNNGV. With 4 bases removed from V and 5 bases from J, the gap between germline ends came to 8 bases. The CDR3 totals 12 residues. The CDR3: CASSSEGYGYTF. The CDR3 nucleotides are TGTGCCAGCAGCTCAGAGGGATATGGCTACACCTTC. The complete variable domain, with remaining parts taken from reference TRBV11-2 and TRBJ1-2, reads EAGVAQSPRYKIIEKRQSVAFWCNPISGHATLYWYQQILGQGPKLLIQFQNNGVVDDSQLPKDRFSAERLKGVDSTLKIQPAKLEDSAVYLCASSSEGYGYTFGSGTRLTVV.

This clone was counted between two and nine times. This chain joins TRBV4-2 and TRBJ1-5; D gene unclear. CDR1 is LGHNA, CDR2 YNFKEQ, per germline. V lost 0 bases and J lost 5, with 11 bases in between. The CDR3 contains 15 residues. CDR3 region: CASSQDQTEYQPQHF. CDR3 nucleotide sequence: TGTGCCAGCAGCCAAGATCAGACGGAATATCAGCCCCAGCATTTT.

CDR3 sequence (DNA): TGTGCCAGCAGCTCACCAGGACAGGGTTTAAACACCATATATTTT. Translating gives CASSSPGQGLNTIYF. The rearrangement links TRBV7-2 to TRBJ1-3; 8 nucleotides match TRBD1. Trimming removed 4 bases from V and 6 bases from J; junction bases left unmatched: 8. Per the germline V gene, CDR1 is SGHTA and CDR2 is FQGNSA. This CDR3 spans 15 amino acids.

CDR3 loop: CASSMRNTEAFF. CDR3 in DNA: TGTGCCAGTAGTATGCGGAACACTGAAGCTTTCTTT. V usage is TRBV19 and J usage is TRBJ1-1, with D hard to call. Germline V gene lookup returns CDR1 LNHDA and CDR2 SQIVND (reference sequence). CDR3 size: 12 residues. The germline V and J ends were trimmed by 3 bases and 1 base, with 3 bases remaining between them. Drawing the rest from reference TRBV19 and TRBJ1-1, the complete variable domain is DGGITQSPKYLFRKEGQNVTLSCEQNLNHDAMYWYRQDPGQGLRLIYYSQIVNDFQKGDIAEGYSVSREKKESFPLTVTSAQKNPTAFYLCASSMRNTEAFFGQGTRLTVV.

The CDR3 DNA is TGTGCCAGCAGCCAAGGGCTAGCGGGTGCAGGGGGGCAGTATTTT. It translates to CASSQGLAGAGGQYF. J is TRBJ2-3 and V is TRBV4-2; weak D call: TRBD2 (8 bases). Germline assignment: CDR1 LGHNA and CDR2 YNFKEQ. CDR3 length: 15 residues. V was trimmed by 1 base and J by 11 bases, leaving 19 bases between them.

This sequence joins TRBV4-1 and TRBJ1-2; 9 nucleotides match TRBD1. The CDR3 runs to 15 residues. CDR1 and CDR2 from the germline V gene are MGHRA and YSYEKL. Trimming removed 1 base from V and 6 bases from J; junction bases left unmatched: 6. The CDR3 DNA is TGCGCCAGCAGCCAAGTCGGGACAGGGAGCGATGGCTACACCTTC. Amino acid sequence: CASSQVGTGSDGYTF.

This clone was counted a single time. The rearrangement uses TRBV10-3 and TRBJ1-1; 7 bases match TRBD1. This CDR3 is 15 amino acids long. With V trimmed by 3 bases and J by 1 base, 5 bases remained unmatched. Germline values: CDR1 ENHRY, CDR2 SYGVKD. Here the CDR3 reads CAISDPGQANTEAFF. DNA for the CDR3: TGTGCCATCAGTGACCCCGGACAGGCGAACACTGAAGCTTTCTTT.

The chain employs TRBV7-9 and TRBJ1-1; D perhaps matches TRBD1 (5 bases). There are 16 residues in the CDR3. V was shortened by 1 base and J by 4 bases, with 16 bases between the two germline ends. Germline V gene lookup returns CDR1 SEHNR and CDR2 FQNEAQ (reference sequence). This CDR3 reads CASSLGHGGYGTEAFF. The CDR3 nucleotides are TGTGCCAGCAGCTTAGGACATGGGGGATACGGCACTGAAGCTTTCTTT.

This clone was seen just once. The chain recombines TRBV7-2 with TRBJ2-5; D might be TRBD2 (7 bases). Per the germline V gene, CDR1 is SGHTA and CDR2 is FQGNSA. This CDR3 comprises 14 residues. V was trimmed by 5 bases and J by 4 bases, leaving 14 bases between them. CDR3 nucleotide sequence: TGTGCCAGCAGCCCCGGTAGGGGGGGAGAGACCCAGTACTTC. Protein product: CASSPGRGGETQYF. The full variable domain, with the rest looked up from reference TRBV7-2 and TRBJ2-5, is GAGVSQSPSNKVTEKGKDVELRCDPISGHTALYWYRQSLGQGLEFLIYFQGNSAPDKSGLPSDRFSAERTGGSVSTLTIQRTQQEDSAVYLCASSPGRGGETQYFGPGTRLLVL.

J is TRBJ1-4 and V is TRBV15; D is perhaps TRBD1 (5 bases). Trimming removed 0 bases from V and 3 bases from J, with 11 bases in between. Germline V gene sequence: CDR1 LNHNV, CDR2 YYDKDF (reference sequence). The CDR3 totals 16 residues. The CDR3 bases are TGTGCCACCAGCAGAGATGGCGGAGGGGCTAATGAAAAACTGTTTTTT. It encodes CATSRDGGGANEKLFF.

The chain recombines TRBV4-1 with TRBJ1-5; D not resolved. The CDR3 length is 16 residues. Germline CDR1 MGHRA, CDR2 YSYEKL. The ends were cut back, 4 bases at V and 0 bases at J, with 13 bases in the middle. In DNA, the CDR3 is TGCGCCAGCAGCCTTAGTCCACTGATTAGCAATCAGCCCCAGCATTTT. This gives the protein CASSLSPLISNQPQHF.

This clone has more than one count but fewer than ten. The chain joins TRBV6-5 to TRBJ1-5; D is uncertain. Germline assignment: CDR1 MNHEY and CDR2 SVGAGI. The CDR3 is made up of 12 amino acids. V was trimmed by 5 bases and J by 3 bases, leaving 5 bases between them. In DNA, the CDR3 is TGTGCCAGCAGTACCCACAATCAGCCCCAGCATTTT. Encoded protein: CASSTHNQPQHF.

The chain is built from TRBV5-1 and TRBJ2-1; 9 bases agree with TRBD2. This CDR3 contains 15 residues. The germline V gene encodes CDR1 SGHRS and CDR2 YFSETQ. V dropped 4 bases and J dropped 4; count of bases not matched to a gene: 6. The CDR3 sequence is CASSVTSGVYNEQFF. The CDR3 nucleotides are TGCGCCAGCAGCGTGACTAGCGGAGTTTACAATGAGCAGTTCTTC.